This T cell receptor beta chain emerged from a study of T cell responses to AZD1222 COVID-19 vaccine. Study conclusions and caveats: Nearly half of the spike-specific TCRs reportedly recognize variant regions that carry no mutations.

Sequenced by immunoSEQ multiplex PCR; TCRdb stores in-frame clones only, minus some. This table has about 120,000 clones, roughly 91% appearing once. The CDR3 consists of 13 residues. Per the germline V gene, CDR1 is SEHNR and CDR2 is FQNEAQ (reference sequence). V lost 5 bases and J 4 bases, leaving 12 bases between the germline ends. Regarding this clone: Its antigen is currently unknown.

The sample consisted of peripheral blood, taken 28 days after the second AZD1222 dose. V gene TRBV7-9 combines with J gene TRBJ2-7, with TRBD1 as a possible D gene (6 bases). The receptor was isolated from an adult who received the AZD1222 COVID-19 vaccine. In DNA, the CDR3 is TGTGCCAGCAGCACAACAGACAGGTACGAGCAGTACTTC. Protein product: CASSTTDRYEQYF.